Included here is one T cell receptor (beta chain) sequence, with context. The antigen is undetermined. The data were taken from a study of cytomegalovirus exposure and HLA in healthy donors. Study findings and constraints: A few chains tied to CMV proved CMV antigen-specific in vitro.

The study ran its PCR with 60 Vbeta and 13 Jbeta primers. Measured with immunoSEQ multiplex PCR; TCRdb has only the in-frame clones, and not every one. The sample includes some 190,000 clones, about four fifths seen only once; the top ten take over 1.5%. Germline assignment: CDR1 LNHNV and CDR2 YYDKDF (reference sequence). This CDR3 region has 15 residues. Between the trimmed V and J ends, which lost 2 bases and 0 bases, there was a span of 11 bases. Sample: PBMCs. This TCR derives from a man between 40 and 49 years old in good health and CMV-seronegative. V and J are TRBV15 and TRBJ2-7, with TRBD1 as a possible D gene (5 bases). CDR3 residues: CATSRTHRSSYEQYF. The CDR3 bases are TGTGCCACCAGCAGAACACACAGGAGCTCCTACGAGCAGTACTTC.